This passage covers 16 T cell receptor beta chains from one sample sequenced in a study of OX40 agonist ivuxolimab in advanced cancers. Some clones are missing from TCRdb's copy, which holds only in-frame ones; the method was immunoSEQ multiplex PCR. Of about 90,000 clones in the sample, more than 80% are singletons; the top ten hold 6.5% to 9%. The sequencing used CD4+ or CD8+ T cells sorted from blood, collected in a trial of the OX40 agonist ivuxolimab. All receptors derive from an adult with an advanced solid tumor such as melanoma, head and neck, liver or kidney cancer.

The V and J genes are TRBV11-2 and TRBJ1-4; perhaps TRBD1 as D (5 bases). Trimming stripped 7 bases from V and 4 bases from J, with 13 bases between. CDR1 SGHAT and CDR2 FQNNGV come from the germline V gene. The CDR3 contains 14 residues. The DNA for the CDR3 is TGTGCCAGCACCCCAGGGATCGGTAATGAAAAACTGTTTTTT. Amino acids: CASTPGIGNEKLFF.

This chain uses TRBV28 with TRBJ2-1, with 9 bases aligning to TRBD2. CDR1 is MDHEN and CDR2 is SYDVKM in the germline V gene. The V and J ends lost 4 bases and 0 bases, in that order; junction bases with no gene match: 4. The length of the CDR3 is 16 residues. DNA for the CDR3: TGTGCCAGCAGTTCTCTTAGCGGGAGCTCCTACAATGAGCAGTTCTTC. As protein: CASSSLSGSSYNEQFF.

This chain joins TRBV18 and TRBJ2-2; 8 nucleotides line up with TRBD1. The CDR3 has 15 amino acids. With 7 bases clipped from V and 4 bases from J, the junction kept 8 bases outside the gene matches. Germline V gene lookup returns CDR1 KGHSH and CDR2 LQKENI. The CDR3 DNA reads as TGTGCCAGCTTCTCCGGGACAGGTACCACCGGGGAGCTGTTTTTT. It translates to CASFSGTGTTGELFF.

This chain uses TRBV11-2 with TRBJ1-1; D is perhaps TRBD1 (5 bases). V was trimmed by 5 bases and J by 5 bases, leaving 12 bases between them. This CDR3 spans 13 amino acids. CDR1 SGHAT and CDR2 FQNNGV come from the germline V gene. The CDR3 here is CASSVGWGTEAFF. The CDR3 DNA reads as TGTGCCAGCAGCGTGGGTTGGGGGACTGAAGCTTTCTTT.

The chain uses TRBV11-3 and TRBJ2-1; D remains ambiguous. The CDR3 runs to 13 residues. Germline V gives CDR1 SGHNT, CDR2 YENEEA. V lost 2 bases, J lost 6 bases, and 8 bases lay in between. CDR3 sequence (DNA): TGTGCCAGCAGCTTAAACAGTCTCAATGAGCAGTTCTTC. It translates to CASSLNSLNEQFF.

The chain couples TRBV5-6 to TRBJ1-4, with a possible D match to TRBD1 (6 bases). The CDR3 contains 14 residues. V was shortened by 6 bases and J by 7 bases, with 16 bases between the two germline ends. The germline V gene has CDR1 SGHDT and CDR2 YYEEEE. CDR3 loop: CASILWGAGEKLFF. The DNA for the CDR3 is TGTGCCAGCATCCTCTGGGGGGCCGGTGAAAAACTGTTTTTT.

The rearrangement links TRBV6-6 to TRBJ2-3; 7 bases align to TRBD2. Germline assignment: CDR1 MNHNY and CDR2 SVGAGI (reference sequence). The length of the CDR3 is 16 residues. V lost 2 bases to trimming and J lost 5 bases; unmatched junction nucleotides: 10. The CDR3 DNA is TGTGCCAGCAGTTACACCCTTTTGGGAGGGGTAGATACGCAGTATTTT. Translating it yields CASSYTLLGGVDTQYF.

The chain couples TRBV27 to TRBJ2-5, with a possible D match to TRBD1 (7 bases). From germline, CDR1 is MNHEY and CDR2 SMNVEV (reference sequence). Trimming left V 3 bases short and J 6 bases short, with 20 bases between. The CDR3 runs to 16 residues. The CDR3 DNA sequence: TGTGCCAGCAGTTTGGAGGGAGAACAGGGGCGGCAGACCCAGTACTTC. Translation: CASSLEGEQGRQTQYF.

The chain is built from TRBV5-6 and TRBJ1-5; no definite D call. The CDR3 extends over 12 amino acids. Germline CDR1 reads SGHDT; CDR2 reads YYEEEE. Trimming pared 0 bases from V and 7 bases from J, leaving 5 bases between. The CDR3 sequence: CASSLGSQPQHF. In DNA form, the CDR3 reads TGTGCCAGCAGCTTGGGGTCCCAGCCCCAGCATTTT.

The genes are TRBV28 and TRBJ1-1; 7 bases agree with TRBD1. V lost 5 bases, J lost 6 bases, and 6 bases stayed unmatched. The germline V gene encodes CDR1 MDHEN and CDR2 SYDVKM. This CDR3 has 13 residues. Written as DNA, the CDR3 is TGTGCCAGCAGTACAGGGGCCAGGGCTGAAGCTTTCTTT. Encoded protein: CASSTGARAEAFF.

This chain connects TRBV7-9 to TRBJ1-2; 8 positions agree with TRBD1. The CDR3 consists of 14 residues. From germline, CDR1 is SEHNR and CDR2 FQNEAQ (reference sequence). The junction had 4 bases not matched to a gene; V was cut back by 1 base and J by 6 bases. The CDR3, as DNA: TGTGCCAGCAGCTTAGGACAGGGGCAGGATGGCTACACCTTC. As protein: CASSLGQGQDGYTF.

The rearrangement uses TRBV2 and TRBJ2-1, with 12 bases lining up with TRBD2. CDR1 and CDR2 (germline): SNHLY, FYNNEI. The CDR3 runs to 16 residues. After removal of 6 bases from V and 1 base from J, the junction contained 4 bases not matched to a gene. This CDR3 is CASRRTSGNSYNEQFF. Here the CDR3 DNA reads TGTGCCAGCAGGCGGACTAGCGGGAATTCCTACAATGAGCAGTTCTTC.

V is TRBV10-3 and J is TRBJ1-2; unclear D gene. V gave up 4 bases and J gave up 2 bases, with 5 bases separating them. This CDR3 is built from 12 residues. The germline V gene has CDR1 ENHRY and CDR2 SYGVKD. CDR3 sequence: CAISAGNYGYTF. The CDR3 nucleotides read TGTGCCATCAGTGCCGGGAACTATGGCTACACCTTC.

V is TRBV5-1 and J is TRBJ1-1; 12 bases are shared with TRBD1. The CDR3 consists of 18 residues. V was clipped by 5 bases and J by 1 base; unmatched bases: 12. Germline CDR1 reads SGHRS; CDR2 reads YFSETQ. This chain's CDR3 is CASRGGVGQGATNTEAFF. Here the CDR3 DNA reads TGCGCCAGCAGGGGTGGGGTGGGACAGGGGGCGACGAACACTGAAGCTTTCTTT.

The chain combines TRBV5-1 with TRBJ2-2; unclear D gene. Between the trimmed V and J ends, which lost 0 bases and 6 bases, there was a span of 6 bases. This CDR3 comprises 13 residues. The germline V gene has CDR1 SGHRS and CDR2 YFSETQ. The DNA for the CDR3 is TGCGCCAGCAGCTTGGGATTTGCCGGGGAGCTGTTTTTT. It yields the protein CASSLGFAGELFF. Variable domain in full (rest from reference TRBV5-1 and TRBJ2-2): KAGVTQTPRYLIKTRGQQVTLSCSPISGHRSVSWYQQTPGQGLQFLFEYFSETQRNKGNFPGRFSGRQFSNSRSEMNVSTLELGDSALYLCASSLGFAGELFFGEGSRLTVL.

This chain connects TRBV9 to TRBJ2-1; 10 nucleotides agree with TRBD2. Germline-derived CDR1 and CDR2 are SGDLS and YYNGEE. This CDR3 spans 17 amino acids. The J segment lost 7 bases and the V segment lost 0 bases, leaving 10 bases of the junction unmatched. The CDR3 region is CASSVAGASGRGNEQFF. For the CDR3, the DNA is TGTGCCAGCAGCGTAGCTGGGGCTAGCGGGAGAGGGAATGAGCAGTTCTTC.